This T cell receptor (beta chain) was retrieved from a study of patients and donors after allogeneic stem cell transplantation. TCRdb itself ran the RT-PCR reads through MiXCR, one entry per CDR3 protein. This repertoire shows approximately 29,000 distinct CDR3 sequences, 30% to 40% found once; its top ten account for approximately 82%. Germline values: CDR1 MDHEN, CDR2 SYDVKM. This CDR3 is 14 amino acids long. V dropped 6 bases and J dropped 7; count of bases not matched to a gene: 11. The TCR comes from a human donor who was either an allogeneic HSCT recipient or a stem cell or donor lymphocyte infusion donor (not recorded which). It is not recorded whose cells these are; they may come from a transplant donor. This chain connects TRBV28 to TRBJ1-2; the match to TRBD1 covers 7 bases. Sequenced material: blood, either unsorted or a sorted T cell fraction (not recorded which). The CDR3 protein is CASSSIGTAAGYTF. As DNA, the CDR3 is TGTGCCAGCAGCTCTATAGGGACAGCCGCTGGCTACACCTTC.